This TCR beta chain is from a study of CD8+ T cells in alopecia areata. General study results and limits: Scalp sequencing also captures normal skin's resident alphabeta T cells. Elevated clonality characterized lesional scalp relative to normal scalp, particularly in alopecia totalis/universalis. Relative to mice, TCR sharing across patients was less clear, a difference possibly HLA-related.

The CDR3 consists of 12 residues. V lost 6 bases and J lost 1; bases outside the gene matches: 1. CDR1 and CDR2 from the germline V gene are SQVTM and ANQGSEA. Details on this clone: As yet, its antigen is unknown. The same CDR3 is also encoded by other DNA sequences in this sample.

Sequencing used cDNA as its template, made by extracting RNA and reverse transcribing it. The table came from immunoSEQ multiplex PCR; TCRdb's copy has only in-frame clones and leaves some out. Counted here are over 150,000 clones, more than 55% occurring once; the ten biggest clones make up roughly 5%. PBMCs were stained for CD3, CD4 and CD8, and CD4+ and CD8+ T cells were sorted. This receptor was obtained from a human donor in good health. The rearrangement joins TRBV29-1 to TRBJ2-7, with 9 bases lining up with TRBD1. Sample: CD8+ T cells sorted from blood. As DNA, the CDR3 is TGCAGCGTCGGGACAGGGTCCTACGAGCAGTACTTC. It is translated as CSVGTGSYEQYF.